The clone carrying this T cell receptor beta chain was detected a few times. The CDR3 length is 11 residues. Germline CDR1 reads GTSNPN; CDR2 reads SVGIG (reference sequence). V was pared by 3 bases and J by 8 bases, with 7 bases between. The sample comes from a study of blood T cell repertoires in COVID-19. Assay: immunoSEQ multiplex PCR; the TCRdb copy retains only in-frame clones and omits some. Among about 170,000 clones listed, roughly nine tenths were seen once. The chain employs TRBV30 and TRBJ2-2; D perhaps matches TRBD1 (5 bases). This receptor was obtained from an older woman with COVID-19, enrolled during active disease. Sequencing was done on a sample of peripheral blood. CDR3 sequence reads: CAWSQGGELFF. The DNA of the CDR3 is TGTGCCTGGAGCCAGGGAGGGGAGCTGTTTTTT.